The subject of this entry is one T cell receptor (beta chain). This CDR3 contains 15 residues. V lost 10 bases to trimming and J lost 1 base; unmatched junction nucleotides: 11. CDR1 is SNHLY, CDR2 FYNNEI, per germline. Sequencing used immunoSEQ multiplex PCR; TCRdb keeps in-frame clones, though not all of them. The sample gives roughly 260,000 clones, approximately 83% of which show up once; around 2% is in the top ten. This sample was included in a study of blood T cell repertoires in COVID-19. Participants were aged roughly 18 to 95 years, lived in 24 US areas, and enrolled virtually. This chain uses TRBV2 with TRBJ1-1, with 8 bases matching TRBD1. The clonotype comes from a woman between 45 and 60 years old who had recovered from COVID-19. Sequencing input: PBMCs or T cells enriched from blood (not recorded which). The CDR3 spells CAIPDREFANTEAFF. The DNA for the CDR3 is TGTGCCATTCCGGACAGGGAATTCGCGAACACTGAAGCTTTCTTT.